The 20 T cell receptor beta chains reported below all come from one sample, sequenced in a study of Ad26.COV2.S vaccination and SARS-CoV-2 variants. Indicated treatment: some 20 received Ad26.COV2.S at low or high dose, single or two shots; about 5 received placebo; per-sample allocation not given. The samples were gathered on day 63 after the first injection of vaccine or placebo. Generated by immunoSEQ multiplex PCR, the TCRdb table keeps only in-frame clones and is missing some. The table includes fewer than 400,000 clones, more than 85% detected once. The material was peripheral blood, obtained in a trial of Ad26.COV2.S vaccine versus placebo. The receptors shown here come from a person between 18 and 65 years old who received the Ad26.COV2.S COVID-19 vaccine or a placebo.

The CDR3 loop is CASSHHRGLGKNIQYF. The DNA for the CDR3 is TGTGCCAGCAGCCATCATCGGGGGCTTGGCAAAAACATTCAGTACTTC. V gene TRBV3-1 (or the pseudogene TRBV3-2) combines with J gene TRBJ2-4; D possibly matches TRBD1 or TRBD2 (6 bases each). The CDR3 is 16 amino acids. V was trimmed by 3 bases and J by 3 bases, leaving 15 bases between them. CDR1 is LGHDT and CDR2 is YNNKEL in the germline V gene (reference sequence).

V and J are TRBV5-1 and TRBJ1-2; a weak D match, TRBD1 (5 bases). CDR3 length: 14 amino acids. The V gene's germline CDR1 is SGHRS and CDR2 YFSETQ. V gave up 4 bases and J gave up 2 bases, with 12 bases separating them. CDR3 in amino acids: CASSPPGENYGYTF. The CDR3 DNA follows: TGCGCCAGCAGCCCGCCGGGGGAGAACTATGGCTACACCTTC.

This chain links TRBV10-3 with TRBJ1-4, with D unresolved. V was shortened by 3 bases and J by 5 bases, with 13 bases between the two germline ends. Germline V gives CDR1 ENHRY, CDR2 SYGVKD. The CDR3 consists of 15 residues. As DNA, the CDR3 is TGTGCCATCAGTGACGTTGATACAGAAAATGAAAAACTGTTTTTT. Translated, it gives CAISDVDTENEKLFF.

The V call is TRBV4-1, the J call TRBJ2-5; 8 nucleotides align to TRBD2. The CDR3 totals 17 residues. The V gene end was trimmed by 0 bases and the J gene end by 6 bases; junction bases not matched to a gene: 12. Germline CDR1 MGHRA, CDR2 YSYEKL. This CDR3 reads CASSQDNSGLAGQTQYF. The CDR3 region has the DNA TGCGCCAGCAGCCAAGATAATAGCGGACTAGCTGGGCAGACCCAGTACTTC.

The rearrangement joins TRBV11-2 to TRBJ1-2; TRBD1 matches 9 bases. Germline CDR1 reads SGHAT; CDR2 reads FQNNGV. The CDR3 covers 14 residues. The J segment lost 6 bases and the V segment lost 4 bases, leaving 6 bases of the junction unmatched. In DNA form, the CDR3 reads TGTGCCAGCAGCTCCAACAGGGGGCTGAATGGCTACACCTTC. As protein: CASSSNRGLNGYTF.

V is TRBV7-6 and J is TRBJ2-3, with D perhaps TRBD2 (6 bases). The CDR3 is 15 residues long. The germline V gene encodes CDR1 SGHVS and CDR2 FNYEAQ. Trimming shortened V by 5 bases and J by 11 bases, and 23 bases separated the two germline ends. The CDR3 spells CASSPSGYGGAGQYF. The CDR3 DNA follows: TGTGCCAGCAGCCCCTCCGGGTATGGCGGGGCGGGGCAGTATTTT.

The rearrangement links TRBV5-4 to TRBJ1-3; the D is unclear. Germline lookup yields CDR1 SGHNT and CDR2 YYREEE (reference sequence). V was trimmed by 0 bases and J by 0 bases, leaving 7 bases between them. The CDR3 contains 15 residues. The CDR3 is CASSLEQSSGNTIYF. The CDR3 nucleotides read TGTGCCAGCAGCTTGGAACAAAGCTCTGGAAACACCATATATTTT.

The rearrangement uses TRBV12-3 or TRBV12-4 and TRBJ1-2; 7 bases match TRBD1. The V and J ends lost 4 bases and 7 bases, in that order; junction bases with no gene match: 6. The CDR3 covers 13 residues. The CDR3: CASSYTGEGGYTF. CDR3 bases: TGTGCCAGCAGTTACACAGGGGAGGGTGGCTACACCTTC.

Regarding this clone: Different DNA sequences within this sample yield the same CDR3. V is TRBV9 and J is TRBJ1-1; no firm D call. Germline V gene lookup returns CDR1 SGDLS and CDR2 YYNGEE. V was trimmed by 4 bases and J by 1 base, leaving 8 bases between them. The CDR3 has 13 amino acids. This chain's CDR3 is CASSPGRNTEAFF. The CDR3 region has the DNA TGTGCCAGCAGCCCGGGCAGGAACACTGAAGCTTTCTTT.

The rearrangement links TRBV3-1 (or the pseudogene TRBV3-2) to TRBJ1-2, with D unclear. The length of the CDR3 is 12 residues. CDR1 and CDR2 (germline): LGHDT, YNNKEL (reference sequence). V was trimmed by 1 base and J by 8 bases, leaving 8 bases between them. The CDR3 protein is CASSQGGVGYTF. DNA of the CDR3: TGTGCCAGCAGCCAAGGCGGGGTAGGCTACACCTTC.

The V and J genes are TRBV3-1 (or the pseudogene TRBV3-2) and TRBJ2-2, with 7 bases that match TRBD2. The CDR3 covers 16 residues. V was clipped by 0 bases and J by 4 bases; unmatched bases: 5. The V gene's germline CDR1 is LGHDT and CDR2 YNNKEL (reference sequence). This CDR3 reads CASSQEEWGGTGELFF. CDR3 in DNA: TGTGCCAGCAGCCAAGAAGAATGGGGGGGCACCGGGGAGCTGTTTTTT.

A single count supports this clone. CDR3 amino acids: CASSKGQGYPEAFF. In nucleotides, the CDR3 is TGTGCCAGCTCAAAGGGACAGGGGTACCCTGAAGCTTTCTTT. V is TRBV18 and J is TRBJ1-1; 10 nucleotides agree with TRBD1. Germline lookup yields CDR1 KGHSH and CDR2 LQKENI. The CDR3 consists of 14 residues. Germline trimming cut 5 bases from V and 6 bases from J; bases unmatched to any gene: 6.

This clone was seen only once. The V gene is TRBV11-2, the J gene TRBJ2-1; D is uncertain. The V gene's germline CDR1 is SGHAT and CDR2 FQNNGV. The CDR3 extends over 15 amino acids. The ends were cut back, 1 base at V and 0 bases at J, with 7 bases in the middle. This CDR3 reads CASSLVLYSYNEQFF. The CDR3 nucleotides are TGTGCCAGCAGCTTAGTCTTATACTCCTACAATGAGCAGTTCTTC.

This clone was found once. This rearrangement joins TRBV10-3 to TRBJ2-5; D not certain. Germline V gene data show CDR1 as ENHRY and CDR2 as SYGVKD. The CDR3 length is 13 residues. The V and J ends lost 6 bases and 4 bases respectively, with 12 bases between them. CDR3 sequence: CAISREMRETQYF. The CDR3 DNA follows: TGTGCCATCAGCCGAGAGATGAGAGAGACCCAGTACTTC.

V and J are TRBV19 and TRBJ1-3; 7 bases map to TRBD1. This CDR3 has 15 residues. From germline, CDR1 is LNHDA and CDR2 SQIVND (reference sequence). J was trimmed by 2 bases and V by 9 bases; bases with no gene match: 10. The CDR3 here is CASTYGTVTGNTIYF. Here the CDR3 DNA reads TGTGCCAGCACATACGGGACAGTTACTGGAAACACCATATATTTT. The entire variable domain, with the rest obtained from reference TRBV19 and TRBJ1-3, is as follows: DGGITQSPKYLFRKEGQNVTLSCEQNLNHDAMYWYRQDPGQGLRLIYYSQIVNDFQKGDIAEGYSVSREKKESFPLTVTSAQKNPTAFYLCASTYGTVTGNTIYFGEGSWLTVV.

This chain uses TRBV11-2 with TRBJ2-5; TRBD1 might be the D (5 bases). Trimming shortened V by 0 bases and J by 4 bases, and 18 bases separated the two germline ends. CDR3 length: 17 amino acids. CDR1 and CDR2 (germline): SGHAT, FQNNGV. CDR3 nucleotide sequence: TGTGCCAGCAGCTTAGAAAGGGCAGGGTCTGGCGGAGAGACCCAGTACTTC. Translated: CASSLERAGSGGETQYF.

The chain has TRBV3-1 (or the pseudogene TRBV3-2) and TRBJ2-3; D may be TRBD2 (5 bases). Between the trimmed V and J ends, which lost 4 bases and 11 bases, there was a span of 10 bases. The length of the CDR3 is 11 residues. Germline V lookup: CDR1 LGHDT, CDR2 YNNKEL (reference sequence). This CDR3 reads CASSLQDLQYF. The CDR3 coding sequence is TGTGCCAGCAGCCTCCAGGACTTGCAGTATTTT.

The DNA of the CDR3 is TGTGCCAGCAGCTTACTGAAATTGTCGGAGTTGAACACTGAAGCTTTCTTT. Translating gives CASSLLKLSELNTEAFF. The chain couples TRBV7-9 to TRBJ1-1; D remains ambiguous. V lost 2 bases, J lost 0 bases, and 16 bases lay in between. CDR1 SEHNR and CDR2 FQNEAQ come from the germline V gene (reference sequence). The CDR3 is 17 amino acids.

CDR3 coding DNA: TGCGCCAGCAGTAAAGCGGAACCCCTCGAGCAGTACTTC. Translating it yields CASSKAEPLEQYF. V usage is TRBV10-2 and J usage is TRBJ2-7; maybe TRBD2 (5 bases). Trimming removed 5 bases from V and 6 bases from J, with 14 bases in between. Germline assignment: CDR1 WSHSY and CDR2 SAAADI. The CDR3 is made up of 13 amino acids.

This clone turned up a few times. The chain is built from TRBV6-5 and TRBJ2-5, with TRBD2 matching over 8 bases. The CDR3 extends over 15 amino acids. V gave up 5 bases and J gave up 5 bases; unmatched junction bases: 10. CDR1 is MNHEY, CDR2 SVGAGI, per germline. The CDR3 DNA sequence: TGTGCCAGCAGTCGGGGGGGTGTTGGCCCCGAGACCCAGTACTTC. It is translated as CASSRGGVGPETQYF.